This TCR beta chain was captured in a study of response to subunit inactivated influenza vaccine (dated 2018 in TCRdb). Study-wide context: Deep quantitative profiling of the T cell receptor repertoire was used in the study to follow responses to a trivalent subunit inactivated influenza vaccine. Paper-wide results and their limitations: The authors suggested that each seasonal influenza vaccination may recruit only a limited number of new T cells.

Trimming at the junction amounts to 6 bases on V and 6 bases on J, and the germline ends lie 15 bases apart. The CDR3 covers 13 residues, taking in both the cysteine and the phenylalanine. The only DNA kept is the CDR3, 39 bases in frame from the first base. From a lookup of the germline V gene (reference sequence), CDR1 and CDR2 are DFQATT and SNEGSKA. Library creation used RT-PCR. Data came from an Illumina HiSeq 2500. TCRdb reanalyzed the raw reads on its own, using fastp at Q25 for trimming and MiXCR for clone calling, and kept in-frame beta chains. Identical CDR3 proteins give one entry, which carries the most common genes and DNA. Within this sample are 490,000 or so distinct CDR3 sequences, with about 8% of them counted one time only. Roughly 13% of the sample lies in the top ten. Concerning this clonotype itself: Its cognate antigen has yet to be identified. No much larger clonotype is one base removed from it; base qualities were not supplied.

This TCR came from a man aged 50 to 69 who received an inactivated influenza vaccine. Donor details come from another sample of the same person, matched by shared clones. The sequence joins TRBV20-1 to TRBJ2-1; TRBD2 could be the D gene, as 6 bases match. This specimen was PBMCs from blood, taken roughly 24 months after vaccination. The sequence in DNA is TGCAGTGCCCGGCGGGGAGCTGTCAATGAGCAGTTCTTC. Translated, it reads CSARRGAVNEQFF.